The 15 T cell receptor beta chains below all came from one sample that was sequenced in a study of T-cell reconstitution after alpha-beta-depleted transplantation in children. Unique molecular identifiers were used in preparing the TCRbeta library. TCRdb reprocessed the PCR reads via MiXCR and lists one record per CDR3 protein. This table holds around 360,000 distinct CDR3 sequences, 10% found once. The sequencing used PBMCs from the stem cell graft donor, collected from the stem cell graft. These receptors came from a human donor who donated a stem cell graft to a child with acute lymphoblastic leukemia.

This rearrangement joins TRBV7-8 to TRBJ2-7; the D call may be TRBD1 or TRBD2 (5 bases each). Trimming took off 1 base at V and 3 bases at J, with 13 bases between the two ends. The V gene's germline CDR1 is SGHVS and CDR2 FQNEAQ. This CDR3 is 15 amino acids long. This CDR3 is CASSLDAGSFYEQYF. DNA of the CDR3: TGTGCCAGCAGCTTAGACGCAGGGAGCTTCTACGAGCAGTACTTC.

This clonotype has more than one count but fewer than ten. The V and J genes are TRBV9 and TRBJ1-1, with a possible D match to TRBD1 (6 bases). CDR1 SGDLS and CDR2 YYNGEE come from the germline V gene. The CDR3 covers 15 residues. The germline V and J ends were trimmed by 4 bases and 1 base, with 14 bases remaining between them. The CDR3 bases are TGTGCCAGCAGCCCGAGGGGGACGGCGAACACTGAAGCTTTCTTT. Translating gives CASSPRGTANTEAFF.

The chain carries TRBV28 and TRBJ2-1, with 9 nucleotides matching TRBD2. The CDR3 spans 17 residues. The V gene's germline CDR1 is MDHEN and CDR2 SYDVKM. The ends lost 6 bases at V and 9 bases at J; junction bases unmatched: 18. CDR3 bases: TGTGCCAGCAGCACCAGGGATTATGGCGGGAGGGGAGCTGAGCAGTTCTTC. Amino acid sequence: CASSTRDYGGRGAEQFF.

This rearrangement joins TRBV5-1 to TRBJ2-1, with TRBD2 matching 7 bases. The junction had 12 bases not matched to a gene; V was cut back by 2 bases and J by 7 bases. Germline CDR1 and CDR2: SGHRS and YFSETQ. The CDR3 is 16 amino acids. The CDR3 is CASSFILQGGQNEQFF. The DNA for the CDR3 is TGCGCCAGCAGCTTTATCCTCCAGGGAGGGCAAAATGAGCAGTTCTTC. Together with reference TRBV5-1 and TRBJ2-1, the CDR3 gives the full variable domain: KAGVTQTPRYLIKTRGQQVTLSCSPISGHRSVSWYQQTPGQGLQFLFEYFSETQRNKGNFPGRFSGRQFSNSRSEMNVSTLELGDSALYLCASSFILQGGQNEQFFGPGTRLTVL.

This clonotype came up a few times. The rearrangement links TRBV5-1 to TRBJ2-4; D is uncertain. Deletions cut 5 bases from V and 0 bases from J, with 6 bases between. CDR1 and CDR2 from the germline V gene are SGHRS and YFSETQ. The length of the CDR3 is 13 residues. The CDR3 is CASSSEAKNIQYF. The CDR3 bases are TGCGCCAGCAGTTCGGAAGCCAAAAACATTCAGTACTTC.

This rearrangement joins TRBV28 to TRBJ2-3; D remains ambiguous. The V end lost 5 bases, the J end lost 0 bases, and 12 bases lay between the germline ends. The CDR3 consists of 15 residues. Germline V gene lookup returns CDR1 MDHEN and CDR2 SYDVKM. CDR3: CASSHQEISTDTQYF. The CDR3 region has the DNA TGTGCCAGCAGTCACCAAGAAATCAGCACAGATACGCAGTATTTT.

This clonotype has only a few counts. The chain joins TRBV5-1 to TRBJ1-4, with TRBD1 matching 10 bases. Germline V gene data show CDR1 as SGHRS and CDR2 as YFSETQ. The J segment lost 8 bases and the V segment lost 3 bases, leaving 13 bases of the junction unmatched. This CDR3 has 17 residues. CDR3 in amino acids: CASSWDRGLDLGEKLFF. CDR3 coding DNA: TGCGCCAGCAGCTGGGACAGGGGCCTCGACCTTGGGGAAAAACTGTTTTTT.

This clonotype was detected a few times. The rearrangement uses TRBV7-9 and TRBJ2-5, with TRBD2 identical over 12 bases. The CDR3 sequence is 16 residues long. Unmatched junction bases numbered 6, after V lost 5 bases and J lost 2 bases. CDR1 is SEHNR, CDR2 FQNEAQ, per germline (reference sequence). CDR3 in amino acids: CASSARTSGIQETQYF. The CDR3 DNA is TGTGCCAGCAGCGCAAGGACTAGCGGGATTCAAGAGACCCAGTACTTC.

V usage is TRBV6-2 or TRBV6-3 and J usage is TRBJ2-3, with D unresolved. Germline loops: CDR1 MNHEY, CDR2 SVGEGT. CDR3 length: 15 amino acids. V was clipped by 8 bases and J by 2 bases, with 17 bases between them. CDR3 nucleotides: TGTGCCAGCGTAAACCGGCGGACCTACACAGATACGCAGTATTTT. Translation gives CASVNRRTYTDTQYF.

In this sample, this clonotype turned up a few times. This chain joins TRBV5-1 and TRBJ2-1; a possible D gene is TRBD2 (7 bases). CDR1 SGHRS and CDR2 YFSETQ come from the germline V gene. Trimming left V 2 bases short and J 6 bases short, with 12 bases between. This CDR3 spans 14 amino acids. CDR3 residues: CASSLQGGSNEQFF. CDR3 in DNA: TGCGCCAGCAGCTTACAGGGAGGGAGCAATGAGCAGTTCTTC.

The rearrangement joins TRBV10-3 to TRBJ2-7; D is perhaps TRBD1 or TRBD2 (5 bases each). The CDR3 length is 15 residues. Germline CDR1 and CDR2: ENHRY and SYGVKD. Trimming pared 6 bases from V and 2 bases from J, leaving 17 bases between. In DNA, the CDR3 is TGTGCCATCAGGGCGCAGCCGGGGCCAACCTACGAGCAGTACTTC. Its protein product is CAIRAQPGPTYEQYF.

This clonotype has only a few counts. This chain uses TRBV7-9 with TRBJ2-5; no clear D. Per the germline V gene, CDR1 is SEHNR and CDR2 is FQNEAQ (reference sequence). V lost 5 bases to trimming and J lost 5 bases, with 15 bases between them. The CDR3 loop spans 14 amino acids. The CDR3, as DNA: TGTGCCAGCAGCCCCTCTCAGAGGTTCGAGACCCAGTACTTC. Its translation is CASSPSQRFETQYF. The full variable domain, rest sourced from reference TRBV7-9 and TRBJ2-5, is DTGVSQNPRHKITKRGQNVTFRCDPISEHNRLYWYRQTLGQGPEFLTYFQNEAQLEKSRLLSDRFSAERPKGSFSTLEIQRTEQGDSAMYLCASSPSQRFETQYFGPGTRLLVL.

This clonotype was recorded at least ten times. The genes are TRBV7-9 and TRBJ2-1, with 10 bases identical to TRBD2. Germline V lookup: CDR1 SEHNR, CDR2 FQNEAQ (reference sequence). V lost 1 base, J lost 6 bases, and 15 bases stayed unmatched. The CDR3 covers 19 residues. The CDR3 reads CASSLVGGLAAQLSNEQFF. CDR3 bases: TGTGCCAGCAGCTTAGTGGGCGGACTAGCGGCTCAGCTTTCCAATGAGCAGTTCTTC.

This clonotype has only a few counts. This chain joins TRBV5-1 and TRBJ2-7, with TRBD1 as a possible D gene (5 bases). The V gene lost 5 bases and the J gene lost 5 bases, with 14 bases spanning the gap. The CDR3 length is 13 residues. In germline, CDR1 is SGHRS, CDR2 YFSETQ. The CDR3, as DNA: TGCGCCAGCAGGGAGACAGTGAGCGACGAGCAGTACTTC. Translating it yields CASRETVSDEQYF.

This clonotype has only a few counts. The chain joins TRBV9 to TRBJ2-1; D gene uncertain. There are 18 residues in the CDR3. Germline V lookup: CDR1 SGDLS, CDR2 YYNGEE. V dropped 0 bases and J dropped 8 bases, with 24 bases sitting between them. CDR3 in amino acids: CASSVVVRARPENHEQFF. As DNA, the CDR3 is TGTGCCAGCAGCGTAGTAGTAAGGGCTAGACCCGAGAATCATGAGCAGTTCTTC.